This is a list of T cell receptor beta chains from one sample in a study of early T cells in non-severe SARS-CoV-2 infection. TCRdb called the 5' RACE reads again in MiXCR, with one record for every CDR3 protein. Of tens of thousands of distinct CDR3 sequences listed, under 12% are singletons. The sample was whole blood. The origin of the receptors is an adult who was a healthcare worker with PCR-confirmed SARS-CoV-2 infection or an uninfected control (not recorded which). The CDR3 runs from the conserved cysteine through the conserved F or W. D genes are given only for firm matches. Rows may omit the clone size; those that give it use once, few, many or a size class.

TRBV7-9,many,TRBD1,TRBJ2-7,TGTGCCAGCAGCGGAAGGACAGGGACTGGGGGCTCCGAGCAGTACTTC,CASSGRTGTGGSEQYF
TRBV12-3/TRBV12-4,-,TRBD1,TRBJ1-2,TGTGCCAGCAGGTGGACAGGGGGATTAGGCTACACCTTC,CASRWTGGLGYTF
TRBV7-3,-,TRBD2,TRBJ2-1,TGTGCCAGCAGCCCCGATAGCGGGAGAGGGGACAATGAGCAGTTCTTC,CASSPDSGRGDNEQFF
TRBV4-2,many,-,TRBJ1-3,TGTGCCAGCAGCAAAACTCGAGGCTCAAAAAACACCATATATTTT,CASSKTRGSKNTIYF
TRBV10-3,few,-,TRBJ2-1,TGTGCCATCAGTACCGATAGAAATGAGCAGTTCTTC,CAISTDRNEQFF
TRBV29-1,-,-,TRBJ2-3,TGCAGCGGCCAGGTTACAGATACGCAGTATTTT,CSGQVTDTQYF
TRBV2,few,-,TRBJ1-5,TGTGCCAGCACTCTGACAGGCGTTCAGCCCCAGCATTTT,CASTLTGVQPQHF
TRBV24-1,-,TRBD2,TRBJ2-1,TGTGCCACCAGTGATCTTGGACTAGCGGGGGCGAACTACAATGAGCAGTTCTTC,CATSDLGLAGANYNEQFF
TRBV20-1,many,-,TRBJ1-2,TGCAGTGCCCTACAGGGCAGCTATGGCTACACCTTC,CSALQGSYGYTF
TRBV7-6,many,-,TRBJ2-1,TGTGCCAGCAGCTCCCGGACCCAGAACAATGAGCAGTTCTTC,CASSSRTQNNEQFF
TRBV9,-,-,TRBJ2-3,TGTGCCAGCAGCCTGTCGGAGCGAAGCACAGATACGCAGTATTTT,CASSLSERSTDTQYF
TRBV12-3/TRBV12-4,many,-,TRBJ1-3,TGTGCCAGCAGTTTGCAGGTCTCTGAAAACACCATATATTTT,CASSLQVSENTIYF
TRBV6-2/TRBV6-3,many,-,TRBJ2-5,TGTGCCAGCAGTTACTCGATCGTCGAGTGGGGAGAGACCCAGTACTTC,CASSYSIVEWGETQYF
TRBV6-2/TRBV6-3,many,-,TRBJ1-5,TGTGCCAGTGGGACCAGCAGTCGGAATCAGCCCCAGCATTTT,CASGTSSRNQPQHF
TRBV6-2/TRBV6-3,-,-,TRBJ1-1,TGTGCCAGCAGTTACCCCCTTTACAGGGTTGAAAACACTGAAGCTTTCTTT,CASSYPLYRVENTEAFF
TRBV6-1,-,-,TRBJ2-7,TGTGCCAGCAGGCCTACGAGGGGTTACGGCGAGCAGTACTTC,CASRPTRGYGEQYF